This T cell receptor (beta chain) was captured by sequencing in a study of blood T cell repertoires in COVID-19. Profiled with immunoSEQ multiplex PCR; TCRdb holds only in-frame clones, not every one. The table records about 98,000 clones, roughly 80% of them present only once. V lost 6 bases and J 8 bases, leaving 13 bases between the germline ends. The CDR3 length is 12 residues. This TCR came from a woman aged 80 or over with acute or convalescent COVID-19. The specimen sequenced was peripheral blood. The genes are TRBV12-3 or TRBV12-4 and TRBJ1-2, with D unresolved. As DNA, the CDR3 is TGTGCCAGCAGCCCTATTAGCGGCGGCTACACCTTC. Translating gives CASSPISGGYTF.